The 11 T cell receptor beta chains reported below all come from one sample, sequenced in a study of shared clonotypes between healthy human individuals. Clones were sequenced by immunoSEQ multiplex PCR, and TCRdb holds only the in-frame ones, with some missing. The table lists approximately 530,000 clones, roughly 95% of them singletons. Sequenced: naive CD4+ T cells sorted from blood. Subset in this sample: CD45RA+ positively selected. The source of these receptors is a woman between 25 and 40 years old in good health.

This clone was observed once. In DNA form, the CDR3 reads TGCGCCAGCAGCCAAGGATCTAGCGGGCGCTCCTACGAGCAGTACTTC. Its translation is CASSQGSSGRSYEQYF. V gene TRBV4-1 combines with J gene TRBJ2-7; 8 bases line up with TRBD2. The V gene's germline CDR1 is MGHRA and CDR2 YSYEKL. The length of the CDR3 is 16 residues. J was trimmed by 0 bases and V by 1 base; bases with no gene match: 5.

J is TRBJ1-4 and V is TRBV28; a possible D gene is TRBD1 (6 bases). Looked up from germline, CDR1 is MDHEN and CDR2 is SYDVKM. Between the trimmed V and J ends, which lost 5 bases and 8 bases, there was a span of 18 bases. The CDR3 contains 15 residues. For the CDR3, the DNA is TGTGCCAGCAGTGCCGGACAGCCCGGACGGGAAAAACTGTTTTTT. It translates to CASSAGQPGREKLFF.

The V call is TRBV30, the J call TRBJ2-2, with a tentative D call TRBD2 (5 bases). CDR1 GTSNPN and CDR2 SVGIG come from the germline V gene (reference sequence). The CDR3 consists of 14 residues. V was trimmed by 5 bases and J by 3 bases, leaving 13 bases between them. For the CDR3, the DNA is TGTGCCTGGGTCCAAACGGGGTACACCGGGGAGCTGTTTTTT. It encodes CAWVQTGYTGELFF.

This clone was found once. The chain combines TRBV28 with TRBJ1-1; 9 bases map to TRBD1. The CDR3 has 15 amino acids. Germline CDR1 and CDR2: MDHEN and SYDVKM. V trimming: 6 bases; J trimming: 2 bases; junction bases outside the gene matches: 7. The CDR3 region is CASRIQGAGNTEAFF. CDR3 in DNA: TGTGCCAGCAGAATACAGGGGGCAGGTAACACTGAAGCTTTCTTT.

The chain has TRBV4-1 and TRBJ2-7, with TRBD1 matching over 11 bases. Germline trimming cut 4 bases from V and 2 bases from J; bases unmatched to any gene: 7. This CDR3 has 16 amino acids. The germline V gene encodes CDR1 MGHRA and CDR2 YSYEKL. CDR3 DNA sequence: TGCGCCAGCAGCCCGCTACCGGGACAGGGGGCCTACGAGCAGTACTTC. It codes for CASSPLPGQGAYEQYF.

This chain connects TRBV29-1 to TRBJ2-2; D may be TRBD2 (6 bases). The CDR3 is 14 residues long. Trimming left V 5 bases short and J 2 bases short, with 12 bases between. Per germline, CDR1 SQVTM and CDR2 ANQGSEA. CDR3 sequence reads: CSVLQGLNTGELFF. The CDR3 bases are TGCAGCGTTCTTCAGGGACTTAACACCGGGGAGCTGTTTTTT.

V and J are TRBV11-2 and TRBJ2-5, with TRBD2 identical over 15 bases. Unmatched junction bases numbered 4, after V lost 3 bases and J lost 5 bases. The germline CDR1 and CDR2 sequences are SGHAT and FQNNGV. This CDR3 comprises 16 residues. The CDR3 reads CASSLGLAGGGETQYF. For the CDR3, the DNA is TGTGCCAGCAGCTTGGGACTAGCGGGAGGAGGGGAGACCCAGTACTTC.

J is TRBJ2-7 and V is TRBV18; 7 bases align to TRBD1. Trimming removed 4 bases from V and 6 bases from J; junction bases left unmatched: 9. Germline V gene sequence: CDR1 KGHSH, CDR2 LQKENI. This CDR3 spans 14 amino acids. This CDR3 is CASSQRQGLIEQYF. The CDR3 region has the DNA TGTGCCAGCTCACAAAGACAGGGTCTGATCGAGCAGTACTTC.

The chain is built from TRBV15 and TRBJ2-5, with D possibly called TRBD1 or TRBD2 (6 bases each). V was shortened by 6 bases and J by 4 bases, with 15 bases between the two germline ends. The CDR3 is made up of 14 amino acids. Germline-derived CDR1 and CDR2 are LNHNV and YYDKDF (reference sequence). CDR3 DNA sequence: TGTGCCACCAGAAGGAGGGGGTCGGGAGAGACCCAGTACTTC. This translates into CATRRRGSGETQYF.

The chain recombines TRBV19 with TRBJ2-3; no clear D gene. The ends were cut back, 0 bases at V and 0 bases at J, with 13 bases in the middle. This CDR3 comprises 17 residues. The germline V gene has CDR1 LNHDA and CDR2 SQIVND (reference sequence). The CDR3 is CASSIDRGVTSTDTQYF. CDR3 in DNA: TGTGCCAGTAGTATAGATCGCGGAGTGACTAGCACAGATACGCAGTATTTT.

This chain links TRBV5-1 with TRBJ2-3, with a tentative D call TRBD2 (5 bases). The CDR3 has 14 residues. The germline V gene has CDR1 SGHRS and CDR2 YFSETQ. The V end lost 7 bases, the J end lost 0 bases, and 12 bases lay between the germline ends. CDR3 nucleotide sequence: TGCGCCAGCGCAGCGGAGCCTAGCACAGATACGCAGTATTTT. Translated, it gives CASAAEPSTDTQYF.